These 14 T cell receptor beta chains were all obtained from the same sample, sequenced in a study of T cell responses to AZD1222 COVID-19 vaccine. The repertoire was sequenced with immunoSEQ multiplex PCR; TCRdb's copy has only in-frame clones and lacks some. In the table there are tens of thousands of clones, roughly 90% of which are singletons. The material was peripheral blood, obtained on day 0 of AZD1222 vaccination. All receptors come from an adult in good health.

This clone was seen a few times. The chain recombines TRBV5-4 with TRBJ1-5, with 7 bases identical to TRBD1. CDR1 and CDR2 (germline): SGHNT, YYREEE (reference sequence). The CDR3 sequence is 14 residues long. The V and J ends lost 4 bases and 1 base, in that order; junction bases with no gene match: 2. The CDR3 reads CASSRDRSNQPQHF. Here the CDR3 DNA reads TGTGCCAGCAGCAGGGACAGAAGCAATCAGCCCCAGCATTTT.

The chain couples TRBV19 to TRBJ2-3; 8 nucleotides agree with TRBD2. Per the germline V gene, CDR1 is LNHDA and CDR2 is SQIVND (reference sequence). V was pared by 8 bases and J by 1 base, with 8 bases of the junction left unmatched. CDR3 length: 15 residues. CDR3 region: CASGRSGGGTDTQYF. For the CDR3, the DNA is TGTGCCAGTGGGAGGAGCGGGGGAGGCACAGATACGCAGTATTTT.

The CDR3 sequence is CASSPKRGLSTDTQYF. CDR3 DNA sequence: TGTGCCAGCAGTCCCAAGCGGGGGCTAAGCACAGATACGCAGTATTTT. The rearrangement links TRBV27 to TRBJ2-3; 8 bases map to TRBD2. The CDR3 covers 16 residues. The V gene end was trimmed by 5 bases and the J gene end by 0 bases; junction bases not matched to a gene: 7. CDR1 MNHEY and CDR2 SMNVEV come from the germline V gene (reference sequence).

The chain carries TRBV3-1 (or the pseudogene TRBV3-2) and TRBJ1-1; 10 bases fit TRBD1. Germline CDR1 reads LGHDT; CDR2 reads YNNKEL (reference sequence). V lost 4 bases and J lost 7; bases outside the gene matches: 12. The CDR3 loop spans 16 amino acids. CDR3 sequence (DNA): TGTGCCAGCAGCCTCCGACAGGGGGCCTTCGGCGGTGAAGCTTTCTTT. Translation: CASSLRQGAFGGEAFF.

The chain joins TRBV28 to TRBJ1-3, with D possibly TRBD1 on 6 matching bases. Germline CDR1 and CDR2: MDHEN and SYDVKM. The CDR3 loop spans 14 amino acids. With 10 bases removed from V and 4 bases from J, the gap between germline ends came to 17 bases. The CDR3: CAILPGRGGNTIYF. Written as DNA, the CDR3 is TGTGCCATCCTCCCAGGCAGGGGCGGAAACACCATATATTTT.

The chain has TRBV6-2 or TRBV6-3 and TRBJ2-7; TRBD2 matches 7 bases. CDR3 length: 17 amino acids. The V and J ends lost 2 bases and 0 bases, in that order; junction bases with no gene match: 10. Germline V gives CDR1 MNHEY, CDR2 SVGEGT. CDR3: CASSYGLAEASSYEQYF. The CDR3 coding sequence is TGTGCCAGCAGTTACGGCCTAGCGGAGGCGAGCTCCTACGAGCAGTACTTC.

V and J are TRBV7-2 and TRBJ2-2; D possibly corresponds to TRBD1 (5 bases). The CDR3 totals 14 residues. Germline V lookup: CDR1 SGHTA, CDR2 FQGNSA. V lost 3 bases to trimming and J lost 6 bases, with 11 bases between them. The CDR3 bases are TGTGCCAGCAGCTTGGGGCCTTCCCCCGGGGAGCTGTTTTTT. Protein: CASSLGPSPGELFF.

The rearrangement uses TRBV11-1 and TRBJ2-3; unclear D gene. CDR1 and CDR2 from the germline V gene are SGHAT and FQDESV (reference sequence). The CDR3 has 12 residues. V lost 3 bases and J 5 bases, leaving 6 bases between the germline ends. In nucleotides, the CDR3 is TGTGCCAGCAGCTTGCCCGGAGATACGCAGTATTTT. Translating gives CASSLPGDTQYF. The whole variable domain, filled in from reference TRBV11-1 and TRBJ2-3, reads EAEVAQSPRYKITEKSQAVAFWCDPISGHATLYWYRQILGQGPELLVQFQDESVVDDSQLPKDRFSAERLKGVDSTLKIQPAELGDSAMYLCASSLPGDTQYFGPGTRLTVL.

J is TRBJ2-5 and V is TRBV6-2 or TRBV6-3; TRBD2 matches 15 bases. This CDR3 region has 17 residues. V dropped 6 bases and J dropped 5; count of bases not matched to a gene: 10. Germline CDR1 reads MNHEY; CDR2 reads SVGEGT. Here the CDR3 DNA reads TGTGCCAGCAGCCCCGGGACTAGCGGGGGGCCCCGGGAGACCCAGTACTTC. Its translation: CASSPGTSGGPRETQYF.

V is TRBV28 and J is TRBJ2-7, with 13 bases aligning to TRBD2. The germline CDR1 and CDR2 sequences are MDHEN and SYDVKM. V lost 2 bases and J lost 3; bases outside the gene matches: 4. CDR3 size: 16 residues. The CDR3 sequence: CASSLGGLAGVYEQYF. The CDR3 DNA is TGTGCCAGCAGTTTAGGCGGACTAGCGGGGGTCTACGAGCAGTACTTC.

The chain couples TRBV11-2 to TRBJ2-7; D unclear. Trimming shortened V by 8 bases and J by 2 bases, and 16 bases separated the two germline ends. Germline CDR1 SGHAT, CDR2 FQNNGV. The CDR3 consists of 14 residues. CDR3: CASRADLAAYEQYF. Here the CDR3 DNA reads TGTGCCAGCCGGGCGGACCTCGCGGCCTACGAGCAGTACTTC.

The chain recombines TRBV7-9 with TRBJ1-6, with D tentatively TRBD1 (5 bases). The germline V and J ends were trimmed by 3 bases and 7 bases, with 10 bases remaining between them. The CDR3 consists of 14 residues. Germline V gene sequence: CDR1 SEHNR, CDR2 FQNEAQ (reference sequence). CDR3 sequence: CASSLSGSNSPLHF. The CDR3 region has the DNA TGTGCCAGCAGCTTGTCAGGGTCAAATTCACCCCTCCACTTT.

The chain recombines TRBV5-1 with TRBJ2-3, with 10 positions matching TRBD2. The germline V gene has CDR1 SGHRS and CDR2 YFSETQ. The CDR3 runs to 20 residues. With V trimmed by 2 bases and J by 2 bases, 17 bases remained unmatched. The CDR3 DNA follows: TGCGCCAGCAGCTTCCGGACAGTCCTCCTAGCGGGGGTCCCCACAGATACGCAGTATTTT. Translating it yields CASSFRTVLLAGVPTDTQYF.

The chain is built from TRBV28 and TRBJ1-5; 7 bases map to TRBD1. J gave up 2 bases and V 6 bases, and 7 bases lay outside the gene matches. This CDR3 comprises 15 residues. Germline V gene data show CDR1 as MDHEN and CDR2 as SYDVKM. The chain's CDR3 is CASSPTGTGNQPQHF. CDR3 bases: TGTGCCAGCAGCCCGACGGGGACAGGCAATCAGCCCCAGCATTTT.